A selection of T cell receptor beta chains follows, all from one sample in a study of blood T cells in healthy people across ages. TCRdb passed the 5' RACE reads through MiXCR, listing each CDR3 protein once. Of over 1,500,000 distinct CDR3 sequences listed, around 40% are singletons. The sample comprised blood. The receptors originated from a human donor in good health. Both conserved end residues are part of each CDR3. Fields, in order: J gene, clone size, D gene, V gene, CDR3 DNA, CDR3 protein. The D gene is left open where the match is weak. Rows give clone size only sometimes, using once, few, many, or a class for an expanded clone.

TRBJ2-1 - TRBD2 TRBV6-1 TGTGCCAGCACTAAGAGCGGGGGGGCATCTGGGGATGAGCAGTTCTTC CASTKSGGASGDEQFF
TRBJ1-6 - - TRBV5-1 TGCGCCAGCAGCTTGGGGGAAGGAAGGGGCGTAAATTCACCCCTCCACTTT CASSLGEGRGVNSPLHF
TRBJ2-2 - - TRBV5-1 TGCGCCAGCAGCTTGGTCAGTCCGATGAACACCGGGGAGCTGTTTTTT CASSLVSPMNTGELFF
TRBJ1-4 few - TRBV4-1 TGCGCCAGCAGCAAGACACTTTCAACTAATGAAAAACTGTTTTTT CASSKTLSTNEKLFF
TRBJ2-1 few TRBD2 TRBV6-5 TGTGCCAGCAGGCGACTAGCGGGGGCCATATACAATGAGCAGTTCTTC CASRRLAGAIYNEQFF
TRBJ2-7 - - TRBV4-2 TGTGCCAGCAGCCACTTCCCGTCGGACTCCTTCTCCTACGAGCAGTACTTC CASSHFPSDSFSYEQYF
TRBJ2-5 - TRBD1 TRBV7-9 TGTGCCAGCCACCCAGGGGGAGAGACCCAGTACTTC CASHPGGETQYF
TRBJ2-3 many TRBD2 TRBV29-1 TGCAGCGTCTTTTCTGGGACTAGCCCAGATACGCAGTATTTT CSVFSGTSPDTQYF
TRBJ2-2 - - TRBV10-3 TGTGCCATCGGTTTTGCGATGGACAGTGTAGCGAACACCGGGGAGCTGTTTTTT CAIGFAMDSVANTGELFF
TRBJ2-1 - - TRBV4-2 TGTGCCAGCAGCCCGGTCCTTGGGGATGAGCAGTTCTTC CASSPVLGDEQFF
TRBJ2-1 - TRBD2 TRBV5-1 TGCGCCAGCAGCTTGGGGGTAGCGGGGGAGGTTGAGCAGTTCTTC CASSLGVAGEVEQFF
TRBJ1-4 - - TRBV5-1 TGCGCCAGCAGTTCAGGGGACATTAATGAAAAACTGTTTTTT CASSSGDINEKLFF
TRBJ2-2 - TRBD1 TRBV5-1 TGCGCCAGCAGCTTGTCAGGGGGCCGGCACACCGGGGAGCTGTTTTTT CASSLSGGRHTGELFF
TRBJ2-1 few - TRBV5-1 TGCGCCAGCAGCTTGGCAGGGGCAAGTGAGCAGTTCTTC CASSLAGASEQFF
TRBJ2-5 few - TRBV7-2 TGTGCCAGCAGCTTAGGGTTTATCGGAGAGACCCAGTACTTC CASSLGFIGETQYF
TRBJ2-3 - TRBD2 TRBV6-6 TGTGCCAGCAGTACCTCCAGCGGGGGCCACACAGATACGCAGTATTTT CASSTSSGGHTDTQYF
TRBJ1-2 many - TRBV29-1 TGCAGCGTTGGCGGGTCCTATGGCTACACCTTC CSVGGSYGYTF
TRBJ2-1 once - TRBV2 TGTGCCAGTAGGGACATTAGCTACTACAATGAGCAGTTCTTC CASRDISYYNEQFF
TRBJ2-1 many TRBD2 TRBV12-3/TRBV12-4 TGTGCCAGCAGCCCTAGCGGGGGATCCTACAATGAGCAGTTCTTC CASSPSGGSYNEQFF
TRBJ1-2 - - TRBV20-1 TGCAGTGCTAGAGATACGGGTGGCGGTGGCTACACCTTC CSARDTGGGGYTF
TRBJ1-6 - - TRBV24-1 TGTGCCACCAGTGCAGGGGTATATAATTCACCCCTCCACTTT CATSAGVYNSPLHF
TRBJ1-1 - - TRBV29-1 TGCAGCGTTGAAAAGATCATGAACACTGAAGCTTTCTTT CSVEKIMNTEAFF
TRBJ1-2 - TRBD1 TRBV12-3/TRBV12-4 TGTGCCAGCAGTGTTACCGGGACAGGGGGCTATGGCTACACCTTC CASSVTGTGGYGYTF
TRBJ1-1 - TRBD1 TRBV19 TGTGCCACGCGGACAGGATCGACTGAAGCTTTCTTT CATRTGSTEAFF
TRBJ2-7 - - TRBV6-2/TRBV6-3 TGTGCCAGCAGTTATTGGGACAACTCCTACGAGCAGTACTTC CASSYWDNSYEQYF
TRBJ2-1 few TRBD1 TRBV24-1 TGTGCCACCAGTGACCAGACAGGGGAAGGCATTGTTGAGCAGTTCTTC CATSDQTGEGIVEQFF
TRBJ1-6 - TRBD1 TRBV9 TGTGCCAGCAGCGTAGAGCCAGGGGGTAATTCACCCCTCCACTTT CASSVEPGGNSPLHF
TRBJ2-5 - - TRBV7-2 TGTGCCAGCAGCTTAGAAGATTATCAGCTAGAGACCCAGTACTTC CASSLEDYQLETQYF